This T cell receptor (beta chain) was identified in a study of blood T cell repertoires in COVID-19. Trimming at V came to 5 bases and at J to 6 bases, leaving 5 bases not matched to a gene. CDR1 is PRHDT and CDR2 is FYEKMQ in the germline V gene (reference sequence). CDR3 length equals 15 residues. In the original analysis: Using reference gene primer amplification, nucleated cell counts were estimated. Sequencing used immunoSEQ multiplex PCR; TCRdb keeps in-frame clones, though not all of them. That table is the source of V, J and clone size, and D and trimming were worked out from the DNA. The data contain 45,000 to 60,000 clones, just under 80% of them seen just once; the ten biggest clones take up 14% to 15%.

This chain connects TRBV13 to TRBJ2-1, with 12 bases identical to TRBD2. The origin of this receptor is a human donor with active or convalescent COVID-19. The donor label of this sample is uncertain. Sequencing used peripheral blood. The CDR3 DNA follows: TGTGCCAGCAGCCCTAGCGGGAGGGCCTCCAATGAGCAGTTCTTC. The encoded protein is CASSPSGRASNEQFF. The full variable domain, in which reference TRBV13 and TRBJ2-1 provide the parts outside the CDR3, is AAGVIQSPRHLIKEKRETATLKCYPIPRHDTVYWYQQGPGQDPQFLISFYEKMQSDKGSIPDRFSAQQFSDYHSELNMSSLELGDSALYFCASSPSGRASNEQFFGPGTRLTVL.